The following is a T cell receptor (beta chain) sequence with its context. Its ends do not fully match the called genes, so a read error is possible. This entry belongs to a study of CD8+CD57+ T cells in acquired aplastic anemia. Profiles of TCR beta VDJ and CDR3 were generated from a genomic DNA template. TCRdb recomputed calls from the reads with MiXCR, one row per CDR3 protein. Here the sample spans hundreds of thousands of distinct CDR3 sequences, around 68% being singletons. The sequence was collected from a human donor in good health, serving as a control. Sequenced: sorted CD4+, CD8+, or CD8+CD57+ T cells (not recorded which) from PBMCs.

The CDR3: CSARARRASWADTQYF. CDR3 DNA sequence: TGCAGTGCCAGAGCTCGCAGGGCTAGTTGGGCAGATACGCAGTATTTT. The rearrangement links TRBV20-1 to TRBJ2-3, with D tentatively TRBD1 (5 bases). Germline CDR1 is DFQATT and CDR2 is SNEGSKA (reference sequence). This CDR3 comprises 16 residues.